This TCR beta chain was sequenced for a study of T-cell reconstitution after alpha-beta-depleted transplantation in children. The ends were cut back, 0 bases at V and 0 bases at J, with 11 bases in the middle. Germline-derived CDR1 and CDR2 are ENHRY and SYGVKD. CDR3 size: 16 residues. A library of TCRbeta sequences, prepared with unique molecular identifiers, was generated. TCRdb re-derived calls from the PCR reads in MiXCR, one entry per CDR3 protein. Here the sample spans approximately 420,000 distinct CDR3 sequences, roughly a tenth being singletons. The clonotype comes from a human donor who donated a stem cell graft to a child with acute myeloid leukemia. This chain uses TRBV10-3 with TRBJ1-1; a weak D match, TRBD1 (5 bases). The sample consisted of PBMCs from the stem cell graft donor, taken from the stem cell graft. CDR3 bases: TGTGCCATCAGTGAGTCGAGGGGACCAATGAACACTGAAGCTTTCTTT. Amino acids: CAISESRGPMNTEAFF.